The rows below give T cell receptor beta chains drawn from one sample of a study of blood T cell repertoires in COVID-19. Clones were read by immunoSEQ multiplex PCR, and TCRdb kept only the in-frame ones, dropping some. The data hold about 270,000 clones, with 84% observed a single time. Sequenced: peripheral blood. The receptors here all came from a human donor in a cohort sampled during active COVID-19. The CDR3 runs from the conserved cysteine through the conserved F or W. D genes are given only for firm matches. The size field is filled for only some rows; it gives once, few, many or a size class.

clone size,V gene,J gene,D gene,CDR3 DNA,CDR3 protein
once,TRBV3-1/TRBV3-2,TRBJ1-3,.,TGTGCCAGCAGCCGTAAGTGGAGCAGAAACACCATATATTTT,CASSRKWSRNTIYF
.,TRBV5-4,TRBJ2-2,.,TGTGCCAGCAGCTTGGACACGAACACCGGGGAGCTGTTTTTT,CASSLDTNTGELFF
.,TRBV20-1,TRBJ2-1,TRBD1,TGCAGTGCTAGTTTTGAGACAGGGGCGAATGAGCAGTTCTTC,CSASFETGANEQFF
.,TRBV18,TRBJ1-2,.,TGTGCCAGCTCACCGGGCCAGAACTATGGCTACACCTTC,CASSPGQNYGYTF
.,TRBV2,TRBJ1-2,.,TGTGCTCAGCGACTGACTAACTATGGCTACACCTTC,CAQRLTNYGYTF
.,TRBV27,TRBJ2-1,.,TGTGCCAGCAGTCGGATAGCGGAGACCACCTACAATGAGCAGTTCTTC,CASSRIAETTYNEQFF
.,TRBV6-5,TRBJ1-2,TRBD1,TGTGCCAGCGTCCACGGCGGGACAGTCCTTGGCTACACCTTC,CASVHGGTVLGYTF
once,TRBV18,TRBJ2-7,TRBD2,TGTGCCAGCTCACCACTAGCGGGAGATATGGGGGAGCAGTACTTC,CASSPLAGDMGEQYF
.,TRBV5-1,TRBJ2-7,TRBD1,TGCGCCAGCAGCACAGGGTGGACAGGAAGGTACGAGCAGTACTTC,CASSTGWTGRYEQYF
.,TRBV4-2,TRBJ2-1,TRBD2,TGTGCCAGCAGCGCTAGCGGGAGTGCGTGGGATGAGCAGTTCTTC,CASSASGSAWDEQFF
.,TRBV5-1,TRBJ2-1,TRBD2,TGCGCCAGCAGGGGACTAGCGGTTGGTAATGAGCAGTTCTTC,CASRGLAVGNEQFF
.,TRBV5-5,TRBJ2-1,.,TGTGCCAGCAGCCTAGAGGTGTTAGGCTCCTACAATGAGCAGTTCTTC,CASSLEVLGSYNEQFF
.,TRBV5-4,TRBJ2-2,.,TGTGCCAGCAGACGTGGACAAGACACCGGGGAGCTGTTTTTT,CASRRGQDTGELFF
.,TRBV5-4,TRBJ1-1,TRBD1,TGTGCCAGCAGTCGGGACAGGGGGCTCCAGAACACTGAAGCTTTCTTT,CASSRDRGLQNTEAFF
.,TRBV7-2,TRBJ2-1,TRBD2,TGTGCCAGCAGCTTACTAGCGGGAGGGCTAAATGAGCAGTTCTTC,CASSLLAGGLNEQFF
.,TRBV14,TRBJ2-1,.,TGTGCCAGCAGCCATCTTCCGGGGTATCAGTTCTTC,CASSHLPGYQFF
.,TRBV9,TRBJ1-4,.,TGTGCCAGCAGCGTAGAAAACGGGGCTAATGAAAAACTGTTTTTT,CASSVENGANEKLFF
.,TRBV2,TRBJ1-2,.,TGTGCCAGCACCGAGGCCGCTAGAGACAGGCTAAACTATGGCTACACCTTC,CASTEAARDRLNYGYTF
.,TRBV29-1,TRBJ2-5,TRBD2,TGCAGCGCTAGACTAGCGGGAGACACCCAGTACTTC,CSARLAGDTQYF
.,TRBV10-2,TRBJ2-4,TRBD1,TGCGCCAGCTCCAAACCCGGGACAGAGAAAAACATTCAGTACTTC,CASSKPGTEKNIQYF
.,TRBV7-9,TRBJ1-4,.,TGTGCCAGCAGCTTAGTGGGCAATAATGAAAAACTGTTTTTT,CASSLVGNNEKLFF
.,TRBV29-1,TRBJ2-3,.,TGCAGCGTTGCAGCGGCCACAGATACGCAGTATTTT,CSVAAATDTQYF
.,TRBV5-6,TRBJ2-5,.,TGTGCCAGCAGCTTGCTGGGGCAGGAGACCCAGTACTTC,CASSLLGQETQYF
.,TRBV29-1,TRBJ1-1,TRBD1,TGCAGCGTAGGAACAGGGGCGGCTGAAGCTTTCTTT,CSVGTGAAEAFF
.,TRBV9,TRBJ2-2,.,TGTGCCAGCAGCGTAGAAGACATCAACACCGGGGAGCTGTTTTTT,CASSVEDINTGELFF
.,TRBV4-1,TRBJ1-6,.,TGCGCCAGCAGCCAAGATGAACAGTTCTCCTATAATTCACCCCTCCACTTT,CASSQDEQFSYNSPLHF
once,TRBV3-1/TRBV3-2,TRBJ1-2,.,TGTGCCAGCAGCCAAGCGGGCTATGGCTACACCTTC,CASSQAGYGYTF
.,TRBV11-3,TRBJ2-3,.,TGTGCCAGCAGCTCCTACACTAGTCCCGATACGCAGTATTTT,CASSSYTSPDTQYF
.,TRBV7-9,TRBJ2-3,.,TGTGCCAGCAGCTTCGGGGATAGCTTCACAGATACGCAGTATTTT,CASSFGDSFTDTQYF
.,TRBV7-3,TRBJ1-6,.,TGTGCCAGCAGCTCCGTGATCGGTTCACCCCTCCACTTT,CASSSVIGSPLHF
.,TRBV29-1,TRBJ2-3,.,TGCAGCGAGACAGGAAAGGATACGCAGTATTTT,CSETGKDTQYF
.,TRBV7-2,TRBJ2-3,TRBD1,TGTGCCAGCAGAGACCGCCAGGGGGCTGATACGCAGTATTTT,CASRDRQGADTQYF
.,TRBV19,TRBJ1-2,.,TGTGCCAGTAGTATAGGGCCCGGGAACTATGGCTACACCTTC,CASSIGPGNYGYTF
few,TRBV11-3,TRBJ2-1,TRBD2,TGTGCCAGCAGCTTAAGGCGGGGGGGCCTATACAATGAGCAGTTCTTC,CASSLRRGGLYNEQFF
.,TRBV19,TRBJ1-6,TRBD1,TGTGCCAGTAGTACGGGACAGGGCGGGAATTCACCCCTCCACTTT,CASSTGQGGNSPLHF
.,TRBV6-2/TRBV6-3,TRBJ2-7,.,TGTGCCAGCAGGCCTCGAGGAGGGTGGACCTACGAGCAGTACTTC,CASRPRGGWTYEQYF
.,TRBV4-2,TRBJ2-1,TRBD2,TGTGCCAGCAGCCAACCTAGCGGGCGGGGGGATGAGCAGTTCTTC,CASSQPSGRGDEQFF
.,TRBV11-2,TRBJ2-1,TRBD1,TGTGCCAGCAGCCCGACAGGGGCCTACAATGAGCAGTTCTTC,CASSPTGAYNEQFF
.,TRBV28,TRBJ2-2,TRBD1,TGTGCCAGCAGTTTATTCCAGGGGGCCCTTGACGGGGAGCTGTTTTTT,CASSLFQGALDGELFF
.,TRBV11-2,TRBJ2-2,.,TGTGCCAGCAACAAACCCACCGGGGAGCTGTTTTTT,CASNKPTGELFF
.,TRBV28,TRBJ1-1,TRBD1,TGTGCCAGCATCGAGACAGGGAGGTACACTGAAGCTTTCTTT,CASIETGRYTEAFF
.,TRBV7-9,TRBJ2-7,TRBD2,TGTGCCAGCAGCTCCGGGACTAGCGGGACCCACTCCTACGAGCAGTACTTC,CASSSGTSGTHSYEQYF
.,TRBV18,TRBJ1-1,.,TGTGCCAGCTCACCAGGCGGAAACACTGAAGCTTTCTTT,CASSPGGNTEAFF
.,TRBV2,TRBJ2-1,.,TGTGCCAGCAGTGATGACCGCGGGGATGAGCAGTTCTTC,CASSDDRGDEQFF
.,TRBV11-2,TRBJ2-7,.,TGTGCCAGCAGCTTAGGTGGGGGAGGTCCCTCCTACGAGCAGTACTTC,CASSLGGGGPSYEQYF
.,TRBV7-2,TRBJ1-4,.,TGTGCCAGCAGCTTAGAAGGGGTGGGTGAAAAACTGTTTTTT,CASSLEGVGEKLFF
.,TRBV7-2,TRBJ2-1,.,TGTGCCAGCAGCTTAGGCCGACTCACTCCCTACAATGAGCAGTTCTTC,CASSLGRLTPYNEQFF
.,TRBV28,TRBJ1-1,TRBD1,TGTGCCAGCAGTCTGGCCGGGACAGGGCTCGCGGCTTTCTTT,CASSLAGTGLAAFF
.,TRBV2,TRBJ1-2,.,TGTGCCAGCAGGGACAACAGGGTTGGCAATGGCTACACCTTC,CASRDNRVGNGYTF
.,TRBV4-2,TRBJ2-1,TRBD1,TGTGCCAGCAGCCAAGATCAGGCAGGGGGCTACAATGAGCAGTTCTTC,CASSQDQAGGYNEQFF
.,TRBV7-4,TRBJ2-3,TRBD2,TGTGCCAGCAGCGTTAGCGGGAGGGCCAGGACAGATACGCAGTATTTT,CASSVSGRARTDTQYF
once,TRBV27,TRBJ1-1,TRBD1,TGTGCCAGCAGTTTCGGTCCCTGGGCAGGGGGCGAAGGGACTGAAGCTTTCTTT,CASSFGPWAGGEGTEAFF
.,TRBV2,TRBJ1-6,.,TGTGCCAGCAGCCAGGGAATTGGTTCACCCCTCCACTTT,CASSQGIGSPLHF
.,TRBV6-2/TRBV6-3,TRBJ1-5,.,TGTGCCAGCAGTGCCACCGGGACACCCTGGGGAGGGGGCAATCAGCCCCAGCATTTT,CASSATGTPWGGGNQPQHF
.,TRBV13,TRBJ2-1,.,TGTGCCAGCAGCTTCCTATTAAATGAGCAGTTCTTC,CASSFLLNEQFF
.,TRBV19,TRBJ1-3,TRBD1,TGTGCCAGTAGTACCTTTGGGACAGGGAGAAACACCATATATTTT,CASSTFGTGRNTIYF
few,TRBV2,TRBJ1-3,TRBD1,TGTGCCAGCAAAGGACAGGGGGCTGGAAACACCATATATTTT,CASKGQGAGNTIYF
.,TRBV14,TRBJ2-1,TRBD2,TGTGCCAGCAGCATCGGACTAGCTTACGGTGAGCAGTTCTTC,CASSIGLAYGEQFF
.,TRBV18,TRBJ2-1,.,TGTGCCAGCTCACTCTCCCCCGGGACTTCGCCCTTTATTGAGCAGTTCTTC,CASSLSPGTSPFIEQFF